The clone carrying this TCR beta chain was observed at least ten times. Time point reported: pre-sensitization, week 0. Treatment: therapeutic diphenylcyclopropenone sensitization with weekly scalp DPC. V dropped 6 bases and J dropped 7 bases, with 16 bases sitting between them. The CDR3 is 13 amino acids. Germline V gene lookup returns CDR1 DFQATT and CDR2 SNEGSKA (reference sequence). TCRdb reprocessed the RACE reads via MiXCR and lists one record per CDR3 protein. The data show about 120,000 distinct CDR3 sequences, about 14% seen once. This entry comes from a study of human T cells and chemical hapten exposure. As for the study in general: Patients were mainly female, each with alopecia areata, totalis or universalis. There were per-sample TCR yield variations, arising mainly from small pooled library volume differences.

V usage is TRBV20-1 and J usage is TRBJ2-1; TRBD1 or TRBD2 may be the D gene (6 bases each). The TCR was taken from a woman under 30 with alopecia areata. Some clones in this sample may be carry-over from other donors' samples. The sequenced sample was whole blood, obtained in connection with sensitization to the hapten diphenylcyclopropenone (DPC). CDR3 bases: TGCAGTGCCCTCCGACTAGGGGGGAATGAGCAGTTCTTC. Translating gives CSALRLGGNEQFF.